Here is one T cell receptor beta chain with its context. Its matching antigen is unknown. The same CDR3 can be traced to other DNA sequences in this sample. The data were taken from a study of shared clonotypes between healthy human individuals. Findings of the study overall: Generally, naive subsets came out with larger estimated richness than memory subsets.

Trimming removed 5 bases at V and 5 bases at J, with 18 bases between. Germline V lookup: CDR1 SEHNR, CDR2 FQNEAQ (reference sequence). CDR3 length: 15 amino acids. Donors, without exception, were Caucasian adults residing in Nashville, Tennessee. CD45RA-negative memory and CD45RA+ naive subsets were split from the CD4+ cells. Every immunoSEQ plate was one replicate of a subset's evenly spread DNA. Assay: immunoSEQ multiplex PCR; the TCRdb copy retains only in-frame clones and omits some. Of around 1.1 million clones in the sample, roughly 80% were seen once. This sequence was found in a man in his late teens or twenties in good health. Some clones in this sample may be carry-over from other donors' samples. The material sequenced was memory CD4+ T cells from PBMCs. The subset denotes: CD45RA-negative fraction. The chain combines TRBV7-9 with TRBJ2-5; D perhaps matches TRBD2 (5 bases). The CDR3 nucleotides read TGTGCCAGCAGCCCTTGGCGGGCCATCCGGGAGACCCAGTACTTC. Translating gives CASSPWRAIRETQYF.